This TCR beta chain was sequenced during a study of blood T cell repertoires in COVID-19. Germline V gene data show CDR1 as DFQATT and CDR2 as SNEGSKA (reference sequence). CDR3 length: 14 amino acids. The V and J ends lost 3 bases and 4 bases respectively, with 13 bases between them. Produced via immunoSEQ multiplex PCR; TCRdb's table is partial and in-frame only. The sample shows over 350,000 clones, around 89% of them seen only once. This sequence originates from a woman aged 18 to 35 who had recovered from COVID-19. The chain joins TRBV20-1 to TRBJ1-5, with no clear D. Sample: PBMCs or T cells enriched from blood (not recorded which). The CDR3 sequence: CSASGYGINQPQHF. The CDR3 region has the DNA TGCAGTGCTAGTGGATACGGGATAAATCAGCCCCAGCATTTT.